The present entry profiles one TCR beta chain with its context. Antigen specificity is unknown. With 8 bases removed from V and 0 bases from J, the gap between germline ends came to 14 bases. CDR1 and CDR2 from the germline V gene are SEHNR and FQNEAQ (reference sequence). The CDR3 loop spans 16 amino acids. This sample is drawn from a study of T-cell reconstitution after alpha-beta-depleted transplantation in children. Study-wide findings and caveats: Some patients' high day-60 TCRbeta diversity was traced to surviving recipient T cells and thymic progenitors. Where alpha-beta T cells came from about two months after transplant was reportedly several hundred expanded graft clones. Diversity and T-cell counts at one year after transplant derived mostly from new T cells.

This sample's TCRbeta library carried unique molecular identifier barcodes. Via MiXCR, TCRdb re-called the PCR reads, giving one row per CDR3 protein. The sample shows around 100,000 distinct CDR3 sequences, roughly 7.2% of them seen only once. Source: PBMCs, taken before TCRalphabeta/CD19-depleted stem cell transplant. This clonotype originated in a boy aged 2 to 9 with acute lymphoblastic leukemia, due to receive a stem cell transplant. V usage is TRBV7-9 and J usage is TRBJ2-6, with a weak D call TRBD2 (6 bases). The CDR3 nucleotides read TGTGCCAGCGATCAGCGGGTCCCCTCTGGGGCCAACGTCCTGACTTTC. Translating it yields CASDQRVPSGANVLTF.